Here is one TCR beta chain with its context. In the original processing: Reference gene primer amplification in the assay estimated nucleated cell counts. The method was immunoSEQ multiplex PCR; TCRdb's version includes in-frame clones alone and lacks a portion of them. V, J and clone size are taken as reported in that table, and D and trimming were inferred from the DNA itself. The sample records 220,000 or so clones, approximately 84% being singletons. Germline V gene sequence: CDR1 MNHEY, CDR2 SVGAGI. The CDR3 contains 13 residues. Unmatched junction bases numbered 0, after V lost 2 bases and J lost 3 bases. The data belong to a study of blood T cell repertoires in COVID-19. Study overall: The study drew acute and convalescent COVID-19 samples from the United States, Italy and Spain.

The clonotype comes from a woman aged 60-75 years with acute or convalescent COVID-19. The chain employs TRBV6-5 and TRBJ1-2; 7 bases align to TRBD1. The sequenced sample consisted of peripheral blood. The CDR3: CASSYGQDYGYTF. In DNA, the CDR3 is TGTGCCAGCAGTTACGGACAGGACTATGGCTACACCTTC.